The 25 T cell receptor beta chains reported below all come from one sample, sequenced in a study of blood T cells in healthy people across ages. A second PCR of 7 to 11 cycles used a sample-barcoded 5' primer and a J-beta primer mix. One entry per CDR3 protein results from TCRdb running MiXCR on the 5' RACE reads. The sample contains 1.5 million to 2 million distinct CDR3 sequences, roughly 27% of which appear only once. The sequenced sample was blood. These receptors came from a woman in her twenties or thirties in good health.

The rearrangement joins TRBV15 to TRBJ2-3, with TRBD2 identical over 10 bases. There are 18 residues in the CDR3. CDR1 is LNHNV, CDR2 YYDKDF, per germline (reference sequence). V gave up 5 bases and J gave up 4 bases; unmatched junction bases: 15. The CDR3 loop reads CATSGTSEGARVADTQYF. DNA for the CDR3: TGTGCCACCAGCGGGACTAGCGAGGGGGCCAGAGTCGCAGATACGCAGTATTTT.

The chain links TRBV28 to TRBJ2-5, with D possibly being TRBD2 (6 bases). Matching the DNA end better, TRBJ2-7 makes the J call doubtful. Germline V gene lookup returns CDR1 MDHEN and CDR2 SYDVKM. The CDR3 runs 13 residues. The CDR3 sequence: CASSLQAGCEQYF. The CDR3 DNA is TGTGCCAGCAGTTTGCAGGCGGGGTGCGAGCAGTACTTC.

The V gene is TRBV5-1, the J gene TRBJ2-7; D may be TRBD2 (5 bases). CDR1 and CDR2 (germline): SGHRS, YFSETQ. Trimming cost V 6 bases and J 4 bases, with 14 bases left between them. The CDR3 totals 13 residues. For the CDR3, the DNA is TGCGCCAGCAACTCGGGGTCGTGGTACGAGCAGTACTTC. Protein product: CASNSGSWYEQYF.

The CDR3 DNA reads TGTGCCAGCAGCTCATCGACTAGGGCGCAGTATTTT. Amino acids: CASSSSTRAQYF. The rearrangement links TRBV7-6 to TRBJ2-3, with D possibly being TRBD2 (6 bases). Trimming cost V 4 bases and J 10 bases, with 12 bases left between them. Germline assignment: CDR1 SGHVS and CDR2 FNYEAQ. The CDR3 extends over 12 amino acids.

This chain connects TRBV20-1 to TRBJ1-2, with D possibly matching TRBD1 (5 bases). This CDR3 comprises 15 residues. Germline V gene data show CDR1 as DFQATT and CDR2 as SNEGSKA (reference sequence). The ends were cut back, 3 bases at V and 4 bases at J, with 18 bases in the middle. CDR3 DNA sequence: TGCAGTGCTAGTAACCGGGAAGGGGCGGGCTATGGCTACACCTTC. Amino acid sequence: CSASNREGAGYGYTF.

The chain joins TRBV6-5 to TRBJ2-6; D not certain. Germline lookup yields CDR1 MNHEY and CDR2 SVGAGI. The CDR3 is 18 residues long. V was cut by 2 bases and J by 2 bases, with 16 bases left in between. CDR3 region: CASSYPNPTLAGANVLTF. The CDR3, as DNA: TGTGCCAGCAGTTACCCTAACCCCACACTCGCTGGGGCCAACGTCCTGACTTTC.

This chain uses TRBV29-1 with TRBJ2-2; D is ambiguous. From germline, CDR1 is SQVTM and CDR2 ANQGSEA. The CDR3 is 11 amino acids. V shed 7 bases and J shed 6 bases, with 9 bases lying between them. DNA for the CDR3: TGCAGCGCTAGAGGAGCCGGGGAGCTGTTTTTT. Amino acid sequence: CSARGAGELFF.

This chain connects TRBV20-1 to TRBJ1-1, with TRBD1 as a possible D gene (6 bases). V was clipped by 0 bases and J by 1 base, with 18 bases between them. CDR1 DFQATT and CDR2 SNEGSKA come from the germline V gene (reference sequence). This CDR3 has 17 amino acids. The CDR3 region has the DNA TGCAGTGCTAGAGATCCCTACTCAGGGGTTGGGAACACTGAAGCTTTCTTT. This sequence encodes CSARDPYSGVGNTEAFF.

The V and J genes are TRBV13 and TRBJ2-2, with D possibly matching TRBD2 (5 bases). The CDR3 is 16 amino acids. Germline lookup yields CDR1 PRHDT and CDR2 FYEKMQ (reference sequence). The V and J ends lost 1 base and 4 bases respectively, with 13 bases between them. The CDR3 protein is CASSLERLRVTGELFF. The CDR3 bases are TGTGCCAGCAGCTTAGAGCGGTTACGGGTCACCGGGGAGCTGTTTTTT.

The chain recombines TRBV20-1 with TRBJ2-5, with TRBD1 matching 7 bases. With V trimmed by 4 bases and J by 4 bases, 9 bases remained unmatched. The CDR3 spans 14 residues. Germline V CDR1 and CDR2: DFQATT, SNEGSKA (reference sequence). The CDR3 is CSANRDSARETQYF. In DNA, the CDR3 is TGCAGTGCTAACCGGGACAGCGCTCGAGAGACCCAGTACTTC.

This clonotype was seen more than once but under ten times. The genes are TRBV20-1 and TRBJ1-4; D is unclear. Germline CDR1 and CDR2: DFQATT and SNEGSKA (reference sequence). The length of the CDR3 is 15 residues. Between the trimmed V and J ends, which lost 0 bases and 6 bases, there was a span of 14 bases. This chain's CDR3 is CSARDLPGLHEKLFF. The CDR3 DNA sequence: TGCAGTGCTAGAGATTTACCGGGTTTGCATGAAAAACTGTTTTTT.

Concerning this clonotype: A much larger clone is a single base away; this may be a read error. The CDR3 sequence is CASGTSGSTDTQYF. Here the CDR3 DNA reads TGTGCCAGCGGGACTAGCGGAAGCACAGATACGCAGTATTTT. The V call is TRBV12-3 or TRBV12-4, the J call TRBJ2-3; 11 nucleotides agree with TRBD2. This CDR3 spans 14 amino acids. With V trimmed by 8 bases and J by 0 bases, 1 base remained unmatched.

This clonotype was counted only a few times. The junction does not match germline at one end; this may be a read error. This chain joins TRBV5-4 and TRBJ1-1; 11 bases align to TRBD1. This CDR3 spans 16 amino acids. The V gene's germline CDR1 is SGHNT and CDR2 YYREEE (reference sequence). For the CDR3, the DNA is TGTGCCAGCAGCCGGGACAGGGGGGAGATGAACGCTGAAGCTTTCTTT. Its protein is CASSRDRGEMNAEAFF.

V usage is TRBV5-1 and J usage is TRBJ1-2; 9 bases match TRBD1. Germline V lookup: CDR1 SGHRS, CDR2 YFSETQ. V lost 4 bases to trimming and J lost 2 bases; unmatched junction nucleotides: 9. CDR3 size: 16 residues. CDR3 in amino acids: CASSPRDRVSNYGYTF. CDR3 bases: TGCGCCAGCAGCCCCCGGGACAGGGTCTCAAACTATGGCTACACCTTC.

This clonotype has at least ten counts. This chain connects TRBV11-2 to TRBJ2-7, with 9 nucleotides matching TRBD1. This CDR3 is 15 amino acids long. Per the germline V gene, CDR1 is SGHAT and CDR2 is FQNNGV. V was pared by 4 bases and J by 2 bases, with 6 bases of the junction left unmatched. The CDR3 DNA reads TGTGCCAGCAGCTCCCGGGACAGGGATACCTACGAGCAGTACTTC. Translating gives CASSSRDRDTYEQYF.

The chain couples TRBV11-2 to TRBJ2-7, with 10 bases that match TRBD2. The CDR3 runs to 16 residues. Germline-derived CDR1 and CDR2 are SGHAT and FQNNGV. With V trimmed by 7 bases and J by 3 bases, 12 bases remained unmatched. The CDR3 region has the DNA TGTGCCAGCAACCGTAATAGCGGGGGGCTTGTCTACGAGCAGTACTTC. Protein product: CASNRNSGGLVYEQYF.

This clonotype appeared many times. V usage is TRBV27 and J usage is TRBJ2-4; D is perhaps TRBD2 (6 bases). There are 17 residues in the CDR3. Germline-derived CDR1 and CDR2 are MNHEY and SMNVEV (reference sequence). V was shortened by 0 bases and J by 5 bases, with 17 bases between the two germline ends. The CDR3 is CASSLSPRRREENIQYF. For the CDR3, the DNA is TGTGCCAGCAGTTTATCACCACGCAGGAGGGAGGAAAACATTCAGTACTTC.

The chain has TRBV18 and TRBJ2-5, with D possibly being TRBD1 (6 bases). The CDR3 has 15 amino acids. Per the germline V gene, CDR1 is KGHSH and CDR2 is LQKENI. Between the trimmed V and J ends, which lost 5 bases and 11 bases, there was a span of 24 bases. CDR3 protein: CASSTRTVGLGEQYF. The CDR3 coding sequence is TGTGCCAGCTCAACACGGACAGTTGGGTTGGGAGAGCAGTACTTC.

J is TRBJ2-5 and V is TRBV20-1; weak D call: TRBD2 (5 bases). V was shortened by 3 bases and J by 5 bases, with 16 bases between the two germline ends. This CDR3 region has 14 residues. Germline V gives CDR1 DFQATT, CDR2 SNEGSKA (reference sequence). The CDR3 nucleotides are TGCAGTGCTAGCTTGCGGGCCAAAGGGGAGACCCAGTACTTC. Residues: CSASLRAKGETQYF.

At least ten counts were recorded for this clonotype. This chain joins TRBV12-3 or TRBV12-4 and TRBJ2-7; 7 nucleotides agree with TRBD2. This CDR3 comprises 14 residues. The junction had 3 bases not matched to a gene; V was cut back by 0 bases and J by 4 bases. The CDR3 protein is CASSLALGGYEQYF. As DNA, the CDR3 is TGTGCCAGCAGTTTAGCGCTGGGGGGGTACGAGCAGTACTTC.

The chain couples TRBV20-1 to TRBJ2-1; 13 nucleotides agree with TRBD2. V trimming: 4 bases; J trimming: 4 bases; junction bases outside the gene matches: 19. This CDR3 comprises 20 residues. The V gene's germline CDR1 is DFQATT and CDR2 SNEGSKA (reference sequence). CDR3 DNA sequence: TGCAGTGCTAAATCCTCCAAACCTGGACTAGCGGGAGTAGGGTACAATGAGCAGTTCTTC. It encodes CSAKSSKPGLAGVGYNEQFF.

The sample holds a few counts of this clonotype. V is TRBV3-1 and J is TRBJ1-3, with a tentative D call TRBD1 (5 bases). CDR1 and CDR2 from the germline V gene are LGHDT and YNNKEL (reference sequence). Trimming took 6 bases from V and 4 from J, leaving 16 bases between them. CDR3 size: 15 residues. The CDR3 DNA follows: TGTGCCAGCAGTCAAAGGGGTTCCTCAGGAAACACCATATATTTT. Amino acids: CASSQRGSSGNTIYF.

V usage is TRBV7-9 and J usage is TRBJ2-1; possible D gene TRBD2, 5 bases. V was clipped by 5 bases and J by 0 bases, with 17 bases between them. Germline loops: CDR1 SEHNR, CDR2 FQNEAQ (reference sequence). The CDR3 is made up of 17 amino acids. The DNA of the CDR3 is TGTGCCAGCAGCCTCGCCAATTTGGGGAGCTCCTACAATGAGCAGTTCTTC. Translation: CASSLANLGSSYNEQFF.

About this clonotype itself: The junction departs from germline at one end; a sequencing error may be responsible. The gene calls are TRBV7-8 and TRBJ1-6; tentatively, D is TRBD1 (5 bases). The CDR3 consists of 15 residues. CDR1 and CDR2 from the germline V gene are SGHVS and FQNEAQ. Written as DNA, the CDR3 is TGTGCCTGCAGCCCACGGGACGCAGTCGGGTCACCCCTCCACTTT. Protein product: CACSPRDAVGSPLHF.

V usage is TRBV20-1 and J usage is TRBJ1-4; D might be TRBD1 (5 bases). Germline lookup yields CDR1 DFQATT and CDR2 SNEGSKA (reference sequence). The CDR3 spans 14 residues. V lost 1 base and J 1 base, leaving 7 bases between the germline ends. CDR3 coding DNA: TGCAGTGCTAGAGCACAGGAAACTAATGAAAAACTGTTTTTT. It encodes CSARAQETNEKLFF.